Presented here are 23 T cell receptor beta chains from one specimen sequenced in a study of T cells expressing NK-cell markers. For each CDR3 protein, TCRdb gives one entry from its re-call of the 5' RACE reads, without DNA. The sample has 250,000 to 300,000 distinct CDR3 sequences. Sequencing was done on a sample of blood T cells: a sorted CD56 or NKG2C T cell subset, CD4+ or CD8+ T cells, or bulk PBMC T cells (not recorded which). The receptors derive from a woman aged 18-69 years in good health.

This chain connects TRBV6-6 to TRBJ1-4. The CDR3 runs to 12 residues. The germline gives CDR1 MNHNY, CDR2 SVGAGI (reference sequence). Here the CDR3 reads CASSYTNEKLFF.

CDR3 loop: CASSIGGSGNTIYF. The V and J genes are TRBV19 and TRBJ1-3. The V gene's germline CDR1 is LNHDA and CDR2 SQIVND (reference sequence). The CDR3 has 14 residues.

V is TRBV7-9 and J is TRBJ2-3; the D call of TRBD2 rests on TCRdb alone, since no DNA is present to check it. The CDR3 has 14 residues. Germline loops: CDR1 SEHNR, CDR2 FQNEAQ (reference sequence). CDR3 protein: CASSVGLAEDTQYF.

The J gene is TRBJ2-1, the V gene TRBV4-3; lacking DNA, the TRBD2 call made by TCRdb goes unchecked. The CDR3 loop spans 15 amino acids. The V gene's germline CDR1 is LGHNA and CDR2 YSLEER. CDR3 loop: CASSQGLAFRNEQFF.

The rearrangement joins TRBV10-3 to TRBJ2-7; TCRdb picks TRBD2, but there is no DNA to check that call. The CDR3 is 13 residues long. Looked up from germline, CDR1 is ENHRY and CDR2 is SYGVKD. CDR3 residues: CAISGTSGSEQYF.

CDR3 sequence reads: CASTRGGAGSGYTF. The chain combines TRBV7-8 with TRBJ1-2; TCRdb's D call of TRBD1 is untestable without DNA. This CDR3 comprises 14 residues. Germline V gene sequence: CDR1 SGHVS, CDR2 FQNEAQ. The full variable domain, its missing parts supplied by reference TRBV7-8 and TRBJ1-2, is GAGVSQSPRYKVAKRGQDVALRCDPISGHVSLFWYQQALGQGPEFLTYFQNEAQLDKSGLPSDRFFAERPEGSVSTLKIQRTQQEDSAVYLCASTRGGAGSGYTFGSGTRLTVV.

The rearrangement links TRBV5-1 to TRBJ1-1. The germline V gene has CDR1 SGHRS and CDR2 YFSETQ. The CDR3 extends over 14 amino acids. The CDR3 sequence is CASSLVSVGTEAFF.

The chain has TRBV4-2 and TRBJ2-2; there is no DNA to check the TCRdb D call of TRBD1. This CDR3 comprises 16 residues. Germline values: CDR1 LGHNA, CDR2 YNFKEQ. The CDR3 loop is CASSQNGQSGTGELFF.

The CDR3: CASSYGGRGYNEQFF. The chain combines TRBV5-1 with TRBJ2-1; the D call from TCRdb, TRBD1, cannot be confirmed without DNA. The CDR3 totals 15 residues. CDR1 SGHRS and CDR2 YFSETQ come from the germline V gene.

The V gene is TRBV7-9, the J gene TRBJ1-1. This CDR3 contains 14 residues. Germline lookup yields CDR1 SEHNR and CDR2 FQNEAQ (reference sequence). The CDR3 reads CASSHRSGDTEAFF.

This chain connects TRBV7-8 to TRBJ1-2. This CDR3 spans 13 amino acids. Germline V lookup: CDR1 SGHVS, CDR2 FQNEAQ. The CDR3 sequence is CASSLQRARGYTF.

The chain couples TRBV7-2 to TRBJ2-7. The CDR3 spans 12 residues. The germline gives CDR1 SGHTA, CDR2 FQGNSA. This CDR3 is CASSPLFQEQYF. Full variable domain (rest looked up from reference TRBV7-2 and TRBJ2-7): GAGVSQSPSNKVTEKGKDVELRCDPISGHTALYWYRQSLGQGLEFLIYFQGNSAPDKSGLPSDRFSAERTGGSVSTLTIQRTQQEDSAVYLCASSPLFQEQYFGPGTRLTVT.

The rearrangement uses TRBV20-1 and TRBJ1-4. There are 12 residues in the CDR3. From germline, CDR1 is DFQATT and CDR2 SNEGSKA (reference sequence). CDR3: CSATGGNEKLFF.

This chain links TRBV2 with TRBJ2-2; TCRdb's D call, TRBD1, is unchecked because there is no DNA. Germline assignment: CDR1 SNHLY and CDR2 FYNNEI. The CDR3 extends over 13 amino acids. The chain's CDR3 is CASSAGRTGELFF.

The V gene is TRBV12-3 or TRBV12-4, the J gene TRBJ2-5. The CDR3 totals 13 residues. The CDR3 loop is CASSWYRKETQYF.

This rearrangement joins TRBV6-1 to TRBJ2-7; TCRdb reports TRBD2, a call that lacks DNA to check it against. The CDR3 length is 16 residues. The germline CDR1 and CDR2 sequences are MNHNS and SASEGT. CDR3: CASSGLSGKGTYEQYF.

The rearrangement joins TRBV10-1 to TRBJ2-1; TCRdb lists TRBD1, though no DNA is available to test this call. Per germline, CDR1 WNHNN and CDR2 SYGVQD (reference sequence). This CDR3 is 18 amino acids long. The CDR3 reads CASSERDWPRRTYNEQFF.

This CDR3 is CASSSTSGPYNEQFF. This rearrangement joins TRBV7-2 to TRBJ2-1; TCRdb lists TRBD2, though no DNA is available to test this call. Per germline, CDR1 SGHTA and CDR2 FQGNSA. This CDR3 contains 15 residues.

The chain combines TRBV29-1 with TRBJ2-2. The germline V gene encodes CDR1 SQVTM and CDR2 ANQGSEA. The CDR3 covers 11 residues. CDR3 loop: CSVAPAGELFF.

The chain is built from TRBV5-6 and TRBJ2-3; the D gene TCRdb calls, TRBD1, cannot be checked with no DNA. Germline loops: CDR1 SGHDT, CDR2 YYEEEE. CDR3 size: 18 residues. CDR3 protein: CASSWPSGGTYSTDTQYF.

The chain combines TRBV6-1 with TRBJ1-1; TCRdb returns TRBD1, unconfirmable since there is no DNA. The CDR3 covers 15 residues. Germline lookup yields CDR1 MNHNS and CDR2 SASEGT. This chain's CDR3 is CASRGPGQGASEAFF.

The chain carries TRBV20-1 and TRBJ2-1; TCRdb proposes TRBD2, but this gene call is untestable without DNA. CDR3 size: 12 residues. Germline V gives CDR1 DFQATT, CDR2 SNEGSKA (reference sequence). The CDR3 spells CSATSGGGEQFF.

The genes are TRBV7-2 and TRBJ2-3; the D call of TRBD2 rests on TCRdb alone, since no DNA is present to check it. This CDR3 is 16 amino acids long. Germline V gene sequence: CDR1 SGHTA, CDR2 FQGNSA. The CDR3 sequence is CASSLWGLAVSDTQYF.